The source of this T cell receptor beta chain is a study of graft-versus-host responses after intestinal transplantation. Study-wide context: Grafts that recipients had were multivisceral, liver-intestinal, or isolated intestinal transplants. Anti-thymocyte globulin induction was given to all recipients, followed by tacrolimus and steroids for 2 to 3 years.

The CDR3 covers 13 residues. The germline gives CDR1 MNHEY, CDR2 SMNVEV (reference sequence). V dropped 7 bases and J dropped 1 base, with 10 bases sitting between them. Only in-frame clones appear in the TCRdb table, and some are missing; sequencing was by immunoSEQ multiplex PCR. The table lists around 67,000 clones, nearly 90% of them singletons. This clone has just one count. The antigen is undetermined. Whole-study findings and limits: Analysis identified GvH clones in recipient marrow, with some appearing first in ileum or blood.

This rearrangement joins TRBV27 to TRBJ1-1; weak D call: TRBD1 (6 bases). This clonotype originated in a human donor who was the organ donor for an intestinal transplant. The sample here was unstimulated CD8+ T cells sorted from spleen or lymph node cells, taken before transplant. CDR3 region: CASKQGANTEAFF. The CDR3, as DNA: TGTGCCAGCAAACAGGGTGCGAACACTGAAGCTTTCTTT.